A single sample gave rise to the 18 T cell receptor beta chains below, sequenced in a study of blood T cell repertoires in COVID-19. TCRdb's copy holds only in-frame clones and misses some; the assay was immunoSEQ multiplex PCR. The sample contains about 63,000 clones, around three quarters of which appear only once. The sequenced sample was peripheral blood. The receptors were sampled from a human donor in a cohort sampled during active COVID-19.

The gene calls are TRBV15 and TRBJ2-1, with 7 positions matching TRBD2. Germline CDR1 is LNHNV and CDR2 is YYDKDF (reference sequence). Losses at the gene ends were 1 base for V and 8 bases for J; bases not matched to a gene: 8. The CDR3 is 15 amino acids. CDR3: CATSRVRTGGDEQFF. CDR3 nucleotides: TGTGCCACCAGCAGAGTAAGGACGGGAGGCGATGAGCAGTTCTTC.

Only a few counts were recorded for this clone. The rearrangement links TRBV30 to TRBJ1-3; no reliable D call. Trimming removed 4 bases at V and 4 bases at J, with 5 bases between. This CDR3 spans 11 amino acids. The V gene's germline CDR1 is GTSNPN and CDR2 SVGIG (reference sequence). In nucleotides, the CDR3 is TGTGCCTGGACGTCGGGAAACACCATATATTTT. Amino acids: CAWTSGNTIYF.

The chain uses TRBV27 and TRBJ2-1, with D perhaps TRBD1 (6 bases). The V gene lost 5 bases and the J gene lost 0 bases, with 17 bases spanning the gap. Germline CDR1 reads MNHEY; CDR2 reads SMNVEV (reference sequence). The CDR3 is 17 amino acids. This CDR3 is CASSPSGVSLSYNEQFF. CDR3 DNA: TGTGCCAGCAGTCCGTCAGGGGTCTCCCTCTCCTACAATGAGCAGTTCTTC.

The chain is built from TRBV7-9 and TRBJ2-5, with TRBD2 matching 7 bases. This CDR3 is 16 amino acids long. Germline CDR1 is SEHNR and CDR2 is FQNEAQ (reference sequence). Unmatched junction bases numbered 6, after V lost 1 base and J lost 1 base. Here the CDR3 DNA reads TGTGCCAGCAGCTTAGGCGGGAGTCGTTTCCAAGAGACCCAGTACTTC. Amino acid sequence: CASSLGGSRFQETQYF.

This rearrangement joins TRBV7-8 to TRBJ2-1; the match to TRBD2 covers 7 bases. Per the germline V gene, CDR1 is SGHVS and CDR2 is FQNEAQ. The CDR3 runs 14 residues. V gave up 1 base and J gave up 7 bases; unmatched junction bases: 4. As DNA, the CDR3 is TGTGCCAGCAGCTTAGGCGGGAGAGGGAATGAGCAGTTCTTC. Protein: CASSLGGRGNEQFF. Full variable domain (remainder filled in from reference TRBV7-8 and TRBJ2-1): GAGVSQSPRYKVAKRGQDVALRCDPISGHVSLFWYQQALGQGPEFLTYFQNEAQLDKSGLPSDRFFAERPEGSVSTLKIQRTQQEDSAVYLCASSLGGRGNEQFFGPGTRLTVL.

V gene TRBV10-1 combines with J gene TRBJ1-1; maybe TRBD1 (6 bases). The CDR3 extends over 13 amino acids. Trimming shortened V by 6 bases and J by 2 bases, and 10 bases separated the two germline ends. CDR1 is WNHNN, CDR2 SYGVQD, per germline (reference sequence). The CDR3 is CASSHRENTEAFF. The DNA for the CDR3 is TGCGCCAGCAGCCACAGGGAAAACACTGAAGCTTTCTTT.

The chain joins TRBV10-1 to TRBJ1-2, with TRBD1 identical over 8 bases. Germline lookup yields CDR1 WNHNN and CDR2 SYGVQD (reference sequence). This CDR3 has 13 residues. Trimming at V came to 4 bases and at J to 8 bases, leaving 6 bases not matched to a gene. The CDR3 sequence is CASSGDRKRGYTF. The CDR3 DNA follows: TGCGCCAGCAGTGGGGACAGGAAGAGAGGCTACACCTTC.

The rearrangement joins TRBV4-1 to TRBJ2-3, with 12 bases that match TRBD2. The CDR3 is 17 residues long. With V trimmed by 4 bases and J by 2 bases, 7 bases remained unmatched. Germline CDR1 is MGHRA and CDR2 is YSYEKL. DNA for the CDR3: TGCGCCAGCAGCCTCTCTGGACTAGCGGGGTCCACAGATACGCAGTATTTT. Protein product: CASSLSGLAGSTDTQYF.

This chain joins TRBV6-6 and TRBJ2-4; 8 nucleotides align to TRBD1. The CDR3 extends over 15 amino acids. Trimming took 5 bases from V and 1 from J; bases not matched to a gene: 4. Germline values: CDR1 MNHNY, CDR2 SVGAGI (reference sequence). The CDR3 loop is CASSQTGVAKNIQYF. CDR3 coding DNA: TGTGCCAGCAGTCAGACAGGGGTGGCCAAAAACATTCAGTACTTC.

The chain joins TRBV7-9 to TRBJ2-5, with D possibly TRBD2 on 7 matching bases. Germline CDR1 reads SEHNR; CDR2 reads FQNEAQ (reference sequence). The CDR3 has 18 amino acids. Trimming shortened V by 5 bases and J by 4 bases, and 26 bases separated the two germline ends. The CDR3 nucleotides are TGTGCCAGCAGCGCAGATGGGGGGGCCCCGACACTCCGAGAGACCCAGTACTTC. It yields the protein CASSADGGAPTLRETQYF.

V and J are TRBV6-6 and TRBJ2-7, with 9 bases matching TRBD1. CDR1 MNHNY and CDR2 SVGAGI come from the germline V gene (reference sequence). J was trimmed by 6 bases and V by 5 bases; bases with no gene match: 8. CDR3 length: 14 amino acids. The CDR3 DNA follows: TGTGCCAGCAGTCCACAGGGGGCACGTTCCGAGCAGTACTTC. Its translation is CASSPQGARSEQYF.

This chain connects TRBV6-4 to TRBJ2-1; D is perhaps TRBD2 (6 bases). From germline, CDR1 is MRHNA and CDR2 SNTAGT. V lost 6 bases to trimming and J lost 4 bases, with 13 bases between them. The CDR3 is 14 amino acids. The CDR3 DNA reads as TGTGCCAGCAGCCCGAGCGGGTCTTACAATGAGCAGTTCTTC. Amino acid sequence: CASSPSGSYNEQFF.

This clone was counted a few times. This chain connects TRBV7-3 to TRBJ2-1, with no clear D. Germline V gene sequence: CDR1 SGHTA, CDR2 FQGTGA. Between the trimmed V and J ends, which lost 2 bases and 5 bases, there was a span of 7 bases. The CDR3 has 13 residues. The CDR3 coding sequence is TGTGCCAGCAGCTTAGGGCCCAACAATGAGCAGTTCTTC. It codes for CASSLGPNNEQFF.

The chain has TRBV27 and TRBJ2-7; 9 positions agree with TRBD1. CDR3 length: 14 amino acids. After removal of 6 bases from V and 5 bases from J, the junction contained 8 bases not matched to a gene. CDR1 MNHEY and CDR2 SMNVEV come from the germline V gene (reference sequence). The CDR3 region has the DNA TGTGCCAGCAGAACCGGGACAGGGAGGAACGAGCAGTACTTC. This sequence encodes CASRTGTGRNEQYF.

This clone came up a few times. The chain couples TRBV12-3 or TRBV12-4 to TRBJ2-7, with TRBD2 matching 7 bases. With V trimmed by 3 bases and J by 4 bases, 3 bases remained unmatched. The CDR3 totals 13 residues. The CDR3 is CASSLGEGYEQYF. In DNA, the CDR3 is TGTGCCAGCAGTTTGGGGGAGGGATACGAGCAGTACTTC.

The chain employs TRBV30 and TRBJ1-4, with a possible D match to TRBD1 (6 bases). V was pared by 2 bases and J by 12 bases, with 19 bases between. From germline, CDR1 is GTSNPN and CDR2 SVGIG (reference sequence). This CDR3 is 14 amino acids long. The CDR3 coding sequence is TGTGCCTGGAGTACCAATTTTCGACGACAGGAACTGTTTTTT. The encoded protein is CAWSTNFRRQELFF.

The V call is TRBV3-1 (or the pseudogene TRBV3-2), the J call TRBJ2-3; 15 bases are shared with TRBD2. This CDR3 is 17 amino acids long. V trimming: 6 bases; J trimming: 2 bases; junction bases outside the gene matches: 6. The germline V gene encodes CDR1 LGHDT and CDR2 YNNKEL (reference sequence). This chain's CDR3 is CASRRGTSGRLTDTQYF. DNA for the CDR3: TGTGCCAGCAGACGGGGGACTAGCGGGAGGCTCACAGATACGCAGTATTTT.

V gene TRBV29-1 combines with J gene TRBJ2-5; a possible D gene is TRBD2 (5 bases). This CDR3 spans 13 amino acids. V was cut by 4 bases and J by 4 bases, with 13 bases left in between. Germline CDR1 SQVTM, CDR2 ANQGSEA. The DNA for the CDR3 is TGCAGCGTTGTTCGAGGGAGTGTAGAGACCCAGTACTTC. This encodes CSVVRGSVETQYF.